Listed below are T cell receptor beta chains from one sample, sequenced in a study of blood T cells in healthy people across ages. Via MiXCR, TCRdb re-called the 5' RACE reads, giving one row per CDR3 protein. The table records 1.5 million to 2 million distinct CDR3 sequences, roughly 50% of them present only once. The specimen sequenced was blood. These receptors came from a middle-aged woman in good health. Both conserved end residues are part of each CDR3. D genes are given only for firm matches. Some rows have no size entry. The others give once, few or many, or a class for an expanded clone.

TRBV5-1	TRBJ1-2	TRBD1	few	CASSSRQGRDGYTF	TGCGCCAGCAGCTCAAGACAGGGAAGGGATGGCTACACCTTC
TRBV20-1	TRBJ2-1	.	.	CSARPEASYNEQFF	TGCAGTGCCCGGCCGGAAGCATCCTACAATGAGCAGTTCTTC
TRBV7-9	TRBJ2-3	.	.	CASSFRLAGTQYF	TGTGCCAGCAGCTTTCGGTTGGCAGGTACGCAGTATTTT
TRBV12-3/TRBV12-4	TRBJ1-6	.	.	CASSLAGKNSLLHF	TGTGCCAGCAGTTTAGCGGGGAAAAATTCACTCCTCCACTTT
TRBV14	TRBJ2-5	.	.	CASSQERVLQQETQYF	TGTGCCAGCAGCCAAGAAAGGGTCTTGCAGCAAGAGACCCAGTACTTC
TRBV11-2	TRBJ2-4	.	.	CASSLGSADVNIQYF	TGTGCCAGCAGCTTAGGATCCGCGGACGTGAACATTCAGTACTTC
TRBV3-1	TRBJ2-2	.	.	CASSQVGGRGNTGELFF	TGTGCCAGCAGCCAAGTGGGGGGACGGGGGAACACCGGGGAGCTGTTTTTT
TRBV4-2	TRBJ2-5	TRBD1	.	CASSVRDSQETRYF	TGTGCCAGCAGCGTCCGGGACAGCCAAGAGACCCGGTACTTC
TRBV20-1	TRBJ2-1	.	.	CSANRRVNGEQFF	TGCAGTGCTAATCGTCGGGTTAACGGTGAGCAGTTCTTC
TRBV7-9	TRBJ2-5	.	few	CASSPRGGDGQLRKTQYF	TGTGCCAGCAGCCCGAGAGGGGGGGACGGACAGCTCAGGAAGACCCAGTACTTC
TRBV28	TRBJ1-2	.	.	CASSPRAPYGYTF	TGTGCCAGCAGTCCCCGGGCACCCTATGGCTACACCTTC
TRBV20-1	TRBJ2-4	.	.	CSARVELAKNIQYF	TGCAGTGCTAGAGTAGAACTAGCCAAAAACATTCAGTACTTC
TRBV25-1	TRBJ2-2	.	once	CASRGRGGGELFF	TGTGCCTCAAGGGGGAGGGGCGGCGGGGAGCTGTTTTTT
TRBV3-1	TRBJ2-1	.	.	CASSQIVHEQFF	TGTGCCAGCAGCCAAATCGTCCACGAGCAGTTCTTC
TRBV28	TRBJ1-5	.	.	CASTWTGAGNQPQHF	TGTGCCAGCACTTGGACGGGGGCTGGCAATCAGCCCCAGCATTTT
TRBV4-1	TRBJ2-7	TRBD1	few	CASSQDMGQLYEQYF	TGCGCCAGCAGCCAAGATATGGGACAGCTCTACGAGCAGTACTTC
TRBV21-1	TRBJ1-5	.	.	CASSTGRDRAFRGDQPQHF	TGTGCCAGCAGCACCGGGCGAGACAGGGCTTTTAGGGGGGATCAGCCCCAGCATTTT
TRBV28	TRBJ2-7	.	.	CASSLWAGPGDEQYF	TGTGCCAGCAGTTTATGGGCGGGACCGGGGGACGAGCAGTACTTC
TRBV6-1	TRBJ1-5	.	.	CAGRVGNQPQHF	TGTGCCGGCAGGGTTGGAAATCAGCCCCAGCATTTT
TRBV7-2	TRBJ2-3	.	many	CASSLAEADTQYF	TGTGCCAGCAGCTTAGCCGAGGCAGATACGCAGTATTTT
TRBV20-1	TRBJ2-5	.	.	CSTTRDLRGMETQYF	TGCAGTACCACTAGGGACTTAAGGGGTATGGAGACCCAGTACTTC
TRBV20-1	TRBJ2-7	TRBD2	few	CSVERGETYEQYF	TGCAGTGTTGAGCGGGGGGAAACCTACGAGCAGTACTTC
TRBV29-1	TRBJ2-7	TRBD2	.	CSVDPPAGAPGETRYF	TGCAGCGTTGACCCCCCAGCGGGGGCCCCAGGAGAGACCCGGTACTTC
TRBV20-1	TRBJ2-7	TRBD2	.	CSVTHPGGAGDEQYF	TGCAGTGTCACCCACCCTGGCGGGGCGGGGGATGAGCAGTACTTC
TRBV14	TRBJ2-2	TRBD1	.	CASSPGRGQGANTGELFF	TGTGCCAGCAGCCCCGGACGTGGACAGGGAGCGAACACCGGGGAGCTGTTTTTT
TRBV27	TRBJ2-7	.	.	CASSLLRSLSYEQYF	TGTGCCAGCAGTTTATTGAGGTCCCTCTCCTACGAGCAGTACTTC
TRBV10-2	TRBJ2-3	.	few	CASSVLGGDTQYF	TGCGCCAGCAGTGTCCTTGGGGGAGATACGCAGTATTTT